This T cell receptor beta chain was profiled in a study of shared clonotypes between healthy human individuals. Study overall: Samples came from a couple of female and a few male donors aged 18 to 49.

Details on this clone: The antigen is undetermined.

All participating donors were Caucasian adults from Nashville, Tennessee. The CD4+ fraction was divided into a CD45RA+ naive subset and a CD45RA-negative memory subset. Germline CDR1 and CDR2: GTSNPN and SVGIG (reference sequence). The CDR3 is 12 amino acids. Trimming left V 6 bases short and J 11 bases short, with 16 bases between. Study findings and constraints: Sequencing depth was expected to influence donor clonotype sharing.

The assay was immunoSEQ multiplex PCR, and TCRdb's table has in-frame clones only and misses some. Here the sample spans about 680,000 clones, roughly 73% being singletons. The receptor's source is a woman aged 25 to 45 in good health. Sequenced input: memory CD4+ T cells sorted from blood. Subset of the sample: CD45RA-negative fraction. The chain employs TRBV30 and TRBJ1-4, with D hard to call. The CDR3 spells CACGRRREKLFF. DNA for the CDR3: TGTGCCTGCGGGCGGCGGAGAGAGAAACTGTTTTTT.